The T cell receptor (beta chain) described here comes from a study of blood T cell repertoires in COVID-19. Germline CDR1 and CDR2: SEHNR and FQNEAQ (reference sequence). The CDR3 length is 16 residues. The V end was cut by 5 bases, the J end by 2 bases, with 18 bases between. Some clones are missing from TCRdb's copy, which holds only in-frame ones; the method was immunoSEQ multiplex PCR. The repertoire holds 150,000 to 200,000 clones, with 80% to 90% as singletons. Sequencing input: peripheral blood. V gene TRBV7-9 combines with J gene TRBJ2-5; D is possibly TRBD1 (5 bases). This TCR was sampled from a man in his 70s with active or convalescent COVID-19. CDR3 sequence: CASSPSSGAGQETQYF. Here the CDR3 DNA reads TGTGCCAGCAGCCCCTCCTCTGGGGCTGGACAAGAGACCCAGTACTTC.